This T cell receptor beta chain appears in the sequencing data of a study of OX40 agonist ivuxolimab in advanced cancers. Measured with immunoSEQ multiplex PCR; TCRdb has only the in-frame clones, and not every one. The sample has approximately 80,000 clones, more than 90% seen once. V gave up 4 bases and J gave up 4 bases, with 12 bases separating them. Germline V CDR1 and CDR2: SGHRS, YFSETQ. CDR3 size: 14 residues. This clone was recorded once. The chain couples TRBV5-1 to TRBJ1-5, with a possible D match to TRBD1 (5 bases). The clonotype was recovered from an adult with an advanced solid tumor such as melanoma, head and neck, liver or kidney cancer. The input for sequencing was CD4+ or CD8+ T cells sorted from blood, taken in a trial of the OX40 agonist ivuxolimab. DNA of the CDR3: TGCGCCAGCAGCCCCGGGACCCTAAATCAGCCCCAGCATTTT. This sequence encodes CASSPGTLNQPQHF.